These T cell receptor beta chains were read from a single sample in a study of T cells in Graves' hyperthyroidism and ophthalmopathy. MiXCR was run by TCRdb on the multiplex PCR reads, yielding one entry per CDR3 protein. This sample yields 300,000 to 350,000 distinct CDR3 sequences, of which 16% are seen a single time; roughly a third belongs to the top ten. Sequencing was done on a sample of blood. The receptors shown here come from a man aged 25-45 years with Graves' hyperthyroidism. Both conserved end residues are part of each CDR3. D genes are given only for firm matches. Clone sizes are given selectively: once, few, many, or a class where the clone is expanded.

d_call	v_call	clone_size	j_call	cdr3_aa	cdr3_nt
NA	TRBV28	many	TRBJ1-1	CATYFQVNTEAFF	TGTGCCACCTACTTCCAGGTGAACACTGAAGCTTTCTTT
TRBD1	TRBV28	many	TRBJ2-7	CASMRTGESSYYEQYF	TGTGCCAGCATGAGGACAGGGGAATCTTCGTACTACGAGCAGTACTTC
NA	TRBV11-2	many	TRBJ1-1	CASNRGGMNTEAFF	TGTGCCAGCAATCGGGGGGGGATGAACACTGAAGCTTTCTTT
NA	TRBV29-1	NA	TRBJ2-5	CSAQTGARETQYF	TGCAGCGCTCAAACGGGGGCGAGGGAGACCCAGTACTTC
TRBD2	TRBV28	NA	TRBJ2-7	CASKGLAGGRPYGQYF	TGTGCCAGCAAGGGACTAGCGGGAGGGAGACCTTACGGGCAGTACTTC
NA	TRBV20-1	many	TRBJ2-7	CSARDLLLGSSYEQYF	TGCAGTGCTAGAGATCTTTTGTTGGGGTCGTCCTACGAGCAGTACTTC
NA	TRBV27	many	TRBJ2-2	CASSFSGNTGELFF	TGTGCCAGCAGTTTTTCAGGGAACACCGGGGAGCTGTTTTTT
NA	TRBV12-3/TRBV12-4	few	TRBJ2-1	CASSLVPGEGSGPSYNEQFF	TGTGCCAGCAGTTTAGTCCCTGGAGAGGGGAGCGGGCCGTCCTACAATGAGCAGTTCTTC
TRBD1	TRBV6-1	NA	TRBJ1-5	CASSERGQGALVSNQPQHF	TGTGCCAGCAGTGAACGAGGACAGGGGGCCCTCGTTAGCAATCAGCCCCAGCATTTT
NA	TRBV28	many	TRBJ1-4	CASSRGRGGEKLFF	TGTGCCAGCAGCCGGGGGCGCGGAGGGGAAAAACTGTTTTTT
TRBD2	TRBV7-6	few	TRBJ2-3	CASSTLAGSATDTQYF	TGTGCCAGCAGCACACTAGCGGGATCAGCAACAGATACGCAGTATTTT
NA	TRBV12-3/TRBV12-4	NA	TRBJ1-4	CASSLGGPDKKLVF	TGTGCCAGCAGTTTAGGGGGGCCCGACAAAAAACTGGTTTTT
TRBD1	TRBV30	many	TRBJ1-6	CALSGQGDSPLHF	TGTGCCTTGTCGGGACAGGGAGATTCACCCCTCCACTTT
TRBD1	TRBV27	NA	TRBJ2-3	CASSLRTGGDTDTQYF	TGTGCCAGCAGTCTCCGGACAGGGGGGGACACAGATACGCAGTATTTT
NA	TRBV11-3	NA	TRBJ1-4	CASSLQFGFQLFF	TGTGCCAGCAGCTTACAGTTTGGGTTTCAACTGTTTTTT
TRBD1	TRBV19	NA	TRBJ1-2	CASSPRTGGGYTF	TGTGCCAGTAGTCCAAGGACAGGGGGCGGCTACACCTTC
NA	TRBV19	few	TRBJ1-1	CASSTRAEAFF	TGTGCCAGTAGTACCAGGGCTGAAGCTTTCTTT
TRBD2	TRBV28	NA	TRBJ2-3	CASSLDRSGTATDTQYF	TGTGCCAGCAGTTTAGACCGCAGCGGGACCGCCACAGATACGCAGTATTTT
NA	TRBV6-1	many	TRBJ1-1	CASSNPPEAFF	TGTGCCAGCAGTAACCCCCCTGAAGCTTTCTTT
NA	TRBV20-1	NA	TRBJ2-1	CSARAPLRTQNDQFF	TGCAGTGCTAGAGCCCCCCTCCGAACCCAAAATGACCAGTTCTTC